Below, one T cell receptor (beta chain) is given with its context. Original handling: Amplifying reference gene primers gave estimates of nucleated cell counts. Data came from immunoSEQ multiplex PCR; TCRdb stores just in-frame clones and leaves some out. V, J and clone size are those of that table, while D and trimming were read from the DNA. The sample includes more than 120,000 clones, roughly 87% of them seen just once. The length of the CDR3 is 12 residues. In germline, CDR1 is SGHAT, CDR2 FQNNGV. Trimming cost V 5 bases and J 6 bases; bases outside gene matches: 3. This specimen comes from a study of blood T cell repertoires in COVID-19. About the research overall: Samples of COVID-19 (acute and convalescent) were obtained from the United States, Italy and Spain. The analysed material was cDNA or gDNA that came from T cells, B-cell-depleted T cells, or PBMCs.

Sequencing input: peripheral blood. The sequence came from a woman between 45 and 60 years old with acute or convalescent COVID-19. The chain recombines TRBV11-2 with TRBJ1-2; 7 positions match TRBD1. CDR3 in DNA: TGTGCCAGCAGCCCGACAGGGAATGGCTACACCTTC. As protein: CASSPTGNGYTF.